The next 27 T cell receptor beta chains were all read from a single sample in a study of T-cell reconstitution after alpha-beta-depleted transplantation in children. Construction of the TCRbeta library involved unique molecular identifiers. TCRdb reprocessed the PCR reads via MiXCR and lists one record per CDR3 protein. The data contain about 870,000 distinct CDR3 sequences, approximately 15% of them singletons. The starting material was PBMCs, mostly from graft donor cells, obtained 360 days after TCRalphabeta/CD19-depleted stem cell transplant. The receptors here all came from a male patient younger than 18 who had a stem cell transplant for acute lymphoblastic leukemia, so the T cells may come from the graft donor.

This clonotype was seen only a few times. This rearrangement joins TRBV12-3 or TRBV12-4 to TRBJ2-5; 8 positions match TRBD2. There are 14 residues in the CDR3. The trim removed 6 bases at V and 1 base at J, leaving 4 bases unmatched. This CDR3 is CASRVAGTQETQYF. The CDR3 DNA sequence: TGTGCCAGCAGGGTAGCGGGAACCCAAGAGACCCAGTACTTC.

This clonotype was observed once. This chain connects TRBV29-1 to TRBJ2-5; weak D call: TRBD1 (6 bases). CDR1 is SQVTM and CDR2 is ANQGSEA in the germline V gene. Trimming removed 3 bases from V and 7 bases from J, with 12 bases in between. The CDR3 has 12 amino acids. DNA for the CDR3: TGCAGCGTTGATAACAGGGCGGGGACCCAGTACTTC. This codes for CSVDNRAGTQYF.

The CDR3 loop reads CASSHNLALDEQFF. The CDR3 bases are TGTGCCAGCAGCCACAATCTAGCATTGGATGAGCAGTTCTTC. The chain employs TRBV3-1 and TRBJ2-1; D may be TRBD2 (5 bases). The CDR3 is 14 amino acids. Germline CDR1 and CDR2: LGHDT and YNNKEL (reference sequence). Trimming left V 3 bases short and J 8 bases short, with 14 bases between.

The chain combines TRBV20-1 with TRBJ2-7, with D tentatively TRBD2 (6 bases). Between the trimmed V and J ends, which lost 3 bases and 6 bases, there was a span of 15 bases. The germline V gene encodes CDR1 DFQATT and CDR2 SNEGSKA (reference sequence). The CDR3 has 13 residues. In nucleotides, the CDR3 is TGCAGTGCTAGGGCCATCGGGACTCTCGAGCAGTACTTC. Its protein is CSARAIGTLEQYF.

This clonotype turned up a few times. J is TRBJ2-1 and V is TRBV7-2; D possibly corresponds to TRBD2 (6 bases). Looked up from germline, CDR1 is SGHTA and CDR2 is FQGNSA. The ends were cut back, 0 bases at V and 6 bases at J, with 12 bases in the middle. There are 15 residues in the CDR3. The CDR3 coding sequence is TGTGCCAGCAGCTTAGCGGGCGGGATGGGCAATGAGCAGTTCTTC. It is translated as CASSLAGGMGNEQFF.

This clonotype was seen repeatedly, ten times or more. The chain recombines TRBV12-3 or TRBV12-4 with TRBJ2-7; D unclear. This CDR3 comprises 12 residues. V was cut by 6 bases and J by 6 bases, with 12 bases left in between. DNA for the CDR3: TGTGCCAGCAGCCGCCCGGGTAGCGAGCAGTACTTC. Its protein is CASSRPGSEQYF.

With regard to this clonotype: Because the CDR3 is missing its conserved closing phenylalanine or tryptophan, this is likely a read error. Written as DNA, the CDR3 is TGCAGTGCCCAAACAGGGTCCTACGAGCAGTACTAC. This codes for CSAQTGSYEQYY. The J gene is TRBJ2-7, the V gene TRBV20-1, with a possible D match to TRBD1 (6 bases). The CDR3 covers 12 residues. Per the germline V gene, CDR1 is DFQATT and CDR2 is SNEGSKA (reference sequence). Trimming left V 6 bases short and J 1 base short, with 10 bases between.

The chain has TRBV3-1 and TRBJ2-7, with a tentative D call TRBD2 (5 bases). V was clipped by 1 base and J by 6 bases, with 16 bases between them. CDR1 LGHDT and CDR2 YNNKEL come from the germline V gene (reference sequence). The CDR3 extends over 15 amino acids. DNA for the CDR3: TGTGCCAGCAGCCAAGGGACTGTCCGTATGGGCGAGCAGTACTTC. Protein sequence: CASSQGTVRMGEQYF.

This clonotype was counted a few times. V is TRBV24-1 and J is TRBJ2-1; 9 bases align to TRBD2. This CDR3 has 17 amino acids. With 3 bases clipped from V and 7 bases from J, the junction kept 12 bases outside the gene matches. The germline gives CDR1 KGHDR, CDR2 SFDVKD. The CDR3 is CATSDGPGTSSRNEQFF. CDR3 nucleotide sequence: TGTGCCACCAGTGATGGACCCGGGACTAGCAGTAGAAATGAGCAGTTCTTC.

The chain couples TRBV5-1 to TRBJ1-2; TRBD1 is a possible D gene (5 bases). CDR1 is SGHRS, CDR2 YFSETQ, per germline. Trimming removed 0 bases from V and 1 base from J, with 16 bases in between. CDR3 length equals 17 residues. The CDR3 nucleotides are TGCGCCAGCAGCTTGGACTGGATGACAGCTCTTAACTATGGCTACACCTTC. Its translation: CASSLDWMTALNYGYTF.

Ten or more counts support this clonotype. This rearrangement joins TRBV24-1 to TRBJ2-3, with 9 bases fitting TRBD2. J lost 2 bases, V lost 4 bases, and 6 bases had no gene match. The CDR3 sequence is 16 residues long. Germline V CDR1 and CDR2: KGHDR, SFDVKD. In nucleotides, the CDR3 is TGTGCCACCAGTGAAGGCGAGCGGGAGGTCACAGATACGCAGTATTTT. It yields the protein CATSEGEREVTDTQYF.

A few counts support this clonotype. The chain couples TRBV5-1 to TRBJ2-1; TRBD2 might be the D (6 bases). The length of the CDR3 is 14 residues. CDR1 and CDR2 from the germline V gene are SGHRS and YFSETQ. V shed 4 bases and J shed 6 bases, with 14 bases lying between them. The CDR3 region is CASSAAPTSNEQFF. The CDR3 DNA follows: TGCGCCAGCAGCGCTGCTCCGACTAGCAATGAGCAGTTCTTC.

This clonotype was detected a few times. This chain links TRBV7-3 with TRBJ2-1; D might be TRBD1 or TRBD2, each matching 6 bases. Trimming took 5 bases from V and 6 from J, leaving 23 bases between them. Germline CDR1 and CDR2: SGHTA and FQGTGA. The CDR3 totals 17 residues. For the CDR3, the DNA is TGTGCCAGCAGCCCACACGGGGTGCGAGGGGGACTCAATGAGCAGTTCTTC. Translation gives CASSPHGVRGGLNEQFF.

This clonotype was counted a few times. The chain combines TRBV7-9 with TRBJ2-1, with a weak D call TRBD2 (6 bases). Trimming pared 3 bases from V and 8 bases from J, leaving 11 bases between. Per the germline V gene, CDR1 is SEHNR and CDR2 is FQNEAQ (reference sequence). The CDR3 loop spans 13 amino acids. Here the CDR3 DNA reads TGTGCCAGCAGCTTTGGAGGGAACGATGAGCAGTTCTTC. The encoded protein is CASSFGGNDEQFF.

This clonotype occurred a few times. The chain links TRBV6-1 to TRBJ2-7; D gene ambiguous. Germline V gives CDR1 MNHNS, CDR2 SASEGT. This CDR3 spans 14 amino acids. Trimming stripped 4 bases from V and 3 bases from J, with 13 bases between. The CDR3 protein is CASSGYGGYYEQYF. CDR3 bases: TGTGCCAGCAGTGGATACGGCGGATACTACGAGCAGTACTTC.

This clonotype was seen only a few times. V usage is TRBV20-1 and J usage is TRBJ1-5, with D unclear. V was cut by 0 bases and J by 7 bases, with 16 bases left in between. Germline CDR1 DFQATT, CDR2 SNEGSKA (reference sequence). This CDR3 is 15 amino acids long. The CDR3 bases are TGCAGTGCTAGAGATGTGGTACGGGGTGAGCAGCCCCAGCATTTT. Its protein is CSARDVVRGEQPQHF.

This clonotype showed up many times. The chain joins TRBV27 to TRBJ1-2; maybe TRBD1 (5 bases). The ends were cut back, 2 bases at V and 4 bases at J, with 11 bases in the middle. Germline CDR1 and CDR2: MNHEY and SMNVEV (reference sequence). This CDR3 has 14 residues. DNA for the CDR3: TGTGCCAGCAGTTTAGGGGGGAGAAGCTATGGCTACACCTTC. Its translation is CASSLGGRSYGYTF.

This clonotype was counted once. The chain carries TRBV20-1 and TRBJ2-5, with 15 bases lining up with TRBD2. From germline, CDR1 is DFQATT and CDR2 SNEGSKA (reference sequence). CDR3 length equals 16 residues. V lost 6 bases, J lost 4 bases, and 9 bases stayed unmatched. The CDR3 coding sequence is TGCAGTGCGGCCGGACTAGCGGGAGGGGATCGAGAGACCCAGTACTTC. Encoded protein: CSAAGLAGGDRETQYF.

This clonotype was seen more than once but under ten times. This sequence joins TRBV29-1 and TRBJ2-3; D uncertain. The germline gives CDR1 SQVTM, CDR2 ANQGSEA. Trimming pared 4 bases from V and 6 bases from J, leaving 17 bases between. CDR3 size: 14 residues. CDR3 sequence: CSVVARLVRDTQYF. In DNA form, the CDR3 reads TGCAGCGTTGTGGCCCGGCTCGTGAGGGATACGCAGTATTTT.

DNA of the CDR3: TGCGCCAGCAGCTTGAAAGGTACTCGTAACGAGCAGTACTTC. Protein sequence: CASSLKGTRNEQYF. The chain is built from TRBV5-1 and TRBJ2-7; D not resolved. This CDR3 has 14 residues. Germline CDR1 is SGHRS and CDR2 is YFSETQ. V shed 1 base and J shed 5 bases, with 13 bases lying between them.

There are many counts of this clonotype. V and J are TRBV20-1 and TRBJ2-7; 9 bases match TRBD2. The CDR3 sequence is 13 residues long. Germline V CDR1 and CDR2: DFQATT, SNEGSKA (reference sequence). Trimming cost V 4 bases and J 4 bases; bases outside gene matches: 5. The CDR3 DNA follows: TGCAGTGCTATTAGCGGGAGAGGGTACGAGCAGTACTTC. It translates to CSAISGRGYEQYF.

This clonotype was seen a few times. The chain employs TRBV7-3 and TRBJ2-1; D is possibly TRBD2 (5 bases). The CDR3 is made up of 18 amino acids. V gave up 2 bases and J gave up 0 bases, with 17 bases separating them. Germline V CDR1 and CDR2: SGHTA, FQGTGA. CDR3 amino acids: CASSLAGLYQSSYNEQFF. DNA for the CDR3: TGTGCCAGCAGCTTAGCAGGACTGTACCAAAGCTCCTACAATGAGCAGTTCTTC.

The table lists this clonotype with a few counts. This rearrangement joins TRBV5-1 to TRBJ2-2; D is unresolved. The CDR3 extends over 13 amino acids. V gave up 3 bases and J gave up 5 bases, with 8 bases separating them. In germline, CDR1 is SGHRS, CDR2 YFSETQ. The CDR3 protein is CASSYAATGELFF. The CDR3 coding sequence is TGCGCCAGCAGCTATGCAGCAACCGGGGAGCTGTTTTTT.

J is TRBJ1-1 and V is TRBV6-1; 8 bases are a match to TRBD1. The CDR3 covers 15 residues. In germline, CDR1 is MNHNS, CDR2 SASEGT. V shed 1 base and J 4 bases; nucleotides not matched to a gene: 5. CDR3 bases: TGTGCCAGCAGTGAAGAAGGGGGACAGGCCACTGAAGCTTTCTTT. Translation: CASSEEGGQATEAFF.

The rearrangement uses TRBV7-6 and TRBJ2-5; perhaps TRBD2 as D (5 bases). This CDR3 is 14 amino acids long. CDR1 is SGHVS, CDR2 FNYEAQ, per germline. V dropped 4 bases and J dropped 5 bases, with 14 bases sitting between them. The CDR3 nucleotides read TGTGCCAGCAGCTCTTCTCTAGCCCAGGAGACCCAGTACTTC. It is translated as CASSSSLAQETQYF.

The chain is built from TRBV20-1 and TRBJ2-2, with D perhaps TRBD1 or TRBD2 (5 bases each). Between the trimmed V and J ends, which lost 0 bases and 3 bases, there was a span of 14 bases. In germline, CDR1 is DFQATT, CDR2 SNEGSKA (reference sequence). This CDR3 is built from 16 residues. As DNA, the CDR3 is TGCAGTGCTAGAGATCGGGGTTGGGGGTACACCGGGGAGCTGTTTTTT. Translated, it gives CSARDRGWGYTGELFF.

This clonotype was observed many times. The chain uses TRBV10-3 and TRBJ1-5; 8 bases are a match to TRBD1. Looked up from germline, CDR1 is ENHRY and CDR2 is SYGVKD. This CDR3 has 14 amino acids. Germline trimming cut 3 bases from V and 8 bases from J; bases unmatched to any gene: 6. The CDR3: CAISDRGQLEPQHF. In DNA, the CDR3 is TGTGCCATCAGTGACAGGGGGCAATTGGAGCCCCAGCATTTT.